Below, 26 T cell receptor beta chains from the same sample are listed, as sequenced in a study of early T cells in non-severe SARS-CoV-2 infection. MiXCR, applied by TCRdb to the 5' RACE reads, yields one record per CDR3 protein. The sample lists over 80,000 distinct CDR3 sequences, 10% to 15% occurring once. The specimen was whole blood, collected at baseline. The receptors come from an adult who was a healthcare worker with PCR-confirmed SARS-CoV-2 infection or an uninfected control (not recorded which).

There are a few counts of this clonotype. The chain recombines TRBV27 with TRBJ1-6; weak D call: TRBD1 (6 bases). CDR3 size: 16 residues. V lost 3 bases and J 10 bases, leaving 19 bases between the germline ends. Germline V gene sequence: CDR1 MNHEY, CDR2 SMNVEV (reference sequence). The CDR3 here is CASSFSAVTGNSPLHF. The CDR3 DNA is TGTGCCAGCAGTTTTTCGGCTGTAACAGGGAACTCACCCCTCCACTTT.

V is TRBV10-3 and J is TRBJ1-2, with 8 nucleotides matching TRBD1. The V gene end was trimmed by 7 bases and the J gene end by 8 bases; junction bases not matched to a gene: 12. The CDR3 length is 14 residues. Germline CDR1 ENHRY, CDR2 SYGVKD. The CDR3 loop reads CAITRQGPRGGYTF. For the CDR3, the DNA is TGTGCCATCACCCGACAGGGGCCCAGAGGGGGCTACACCTTC.

The DNA of the CDR3 is TGTGCCAGCGGGAGTCCCGGGAGGGCCAATCGTGAGCAGTTCTTC. It yields the protein CASGSPGRANREQFF. The chain employs TRBV25-1 and TRBJ2-1; 8 bases fit TRBD2. The CDR3 contains 15 residues. Germline values: CDR1 MGHDK, CDR2 SYGVNS. Trimming took 8 bases from V and 9 from J; bases not matched to a gene: 15.

This clonotype was picked up a small number of times. This chain uses TRBV7-9 with TRBJ2-3, with 11 bases matching TRBD2. Germline CDR1 SEHNR, CDR2 FQNEAQ (reference sequence). V lost 3 bases, J lost 1 base, and 9 bases stayed unmatched. The CDR3 sequence is 18 residues long. Here the CDR3 reads CASSFRVPGLAGTDTQYF. CDR3 sequence (DNA): TGTGCCAGCAGCTTTCGGGTCCCGGGACTAGCGGGCACAGATACGCAGTATTTT. Complete variable domain (other parts from reference TRBV7-9 and TRBJ2-3): DTGVSQNPRHKITKRGQNVTFRCDPISEHNRLYWYRQTLGQGPEFLTYFQNEAQLEKSRLLSDRFSAERPKGSFSTLEIQRTEQGDSAMYLCASSFRVPGLAGTDTQYFGPGTRLTVL.

CDR3 bases: TGTGCCAGCAGCGGACGGGGGGGCCCGAACACCGGGGAGCTGTTTTTT. This encodes CASSGRGGPNTGELFF. V usage is TRBV11-2 and J usage is TRBJ2-2, with 8 positions matching TRBD2. V lost 5 bases and J lost 0; bases outside the gene matches: 5. Germline lookup yields CDR1 SGHAT and CDR2 FQNNGV. The CDR3 loop spans 16 amino acids.

This clonotype has more than one count but fewer than ten. The chain is built from TRBV10-2 and TRBJ1-1, with a tentative D call TRBD1 (6 bases). In germline, CDR1 is WSHSY, CDR2 SAAADI. This CDR3 comprises 15 residues. The V and J ends lost 5 bases and 4 bases respectively, with 17 bases between them. The CDR3 here is CASSFSVGGGTEAFF. In nucleotides, the CDR3 is TGCGCCAGCAGTTTCTCGGTAGGGGGTGGCACTGAAGCTTTCTTT.

This clonotype was counted at least ten times. This CDR3 reads CASSPGTQETQYF. The DNA of the CDR3 is TGTGCCAGCAGTCCCGGGACACAAGAGACCCAGTACTTC. The V gene is TRBV12-3 or TRBV12-4, the J gene TRBJ2-5; tentatively, D is TRBD1 (6 bases). The CDR3 has 13 residues. V was trimmed by 5 bases and J by 2 bases, leaving 9 bases between them.

The sample holds many counts of this clonotype. The chain combines TRBV20-1 with TRBJ1-1; the D is unclear. The CDR3 covers 14 residues. Germline V gives CDR1 DFQATT, CDR2 SNEGSKA (reference sequence). V was shortened by 6 bases and J by 0 bases, with 14 bases between the two germline ends. CDR3 region: CSAPTGSLNTEAFF. DNA for the CDR3: TGCAGTGCGCCGACTGGAAGTCTGAACACTGAAGCTTTCTTT.

The CDR3 DNA reads as TGTGCCAGCAGCGCCCAGGGAGGGGCCTCCTACAATGAGCAGTTCTTC. This codes for CASSAQGGASYNEQFF. This chain joins TRBV9 and TRBJ2-1, with 7 positions matching TRBD2. The CDR3 is made up of 16 amino acids. Germline V gives CDR1 SGDLS, CDR2 YYNGEE. Germline trimming cut 3 bases from V and 0 bases from J; bases unmatched to any gene: 6.

This clonotype has ten or more counts. The V call is TRBV7-9, the J call TRBJ2-1, with D unclear. The CDR3 is 16 residues long. Germline CDR1 SEHNR, CDR2 FQNEAQ (reference sequence). V was clipped by 1 base and J by 0 bases, with 10 bases between them. CDR3 DNA sequence: TGTGCCAGCAGCTTAGTTTCCCTTAGCTCCTACAATGAGCAGTTCTTC. Translated: CASSLVSLSSYNEQFF.

This clonotype was counted only a few times. The chain recombines TRBV14 with TRBJ2-7; maybe TRBD2 (5 bases). Trimming left V 3 bases short and J 6 bases short, with 9 bases between. Germline CDR1 and CDR2: SGHDN and FVKESK. The CDR3 is 12 amino acids. The CDR3 nucleotides are TGTGCCAGCAGCCAGGCGGGTCCCGAGCAGTACTTC. Translated, it gives CASSQAGPEQYF.

The sample holds many counts of this clonotype. The CDR3 loop reads CASSRTNTEAFF. The DNA for the CDR3 is TGTGCCAGCAGCCGTACGAACACTGAAGCTTTCTTT. This rearrangement joins TRBV3-1 to TRBJ1-1, with no clear D. This CDR3 comprises 12 residues. CDR1 LGHDT and CDR2 YNNKEL come from the germline V gene (reference sequence). Trimming took 4 bases from V and 1 from J, leaving 4 bases between them.

The gene calls are TRBV7-9 and TRBJ1-3, with D possibly matching TRBD1 (5 bases). V lost 5 bases to trimming and J lost 0 bases, with 11 bases between them. The CDR3 contains 15 residues. CDR1 and CDR2 (germline): SEHNR, FQNEAQ (reference sequence). The CDR3 spells CASSPGPYSGNTIYF. Here the CDR3 DNA reads TGTGCCAGCAGCCCAGGGCCGTACTCTGGAAACACCATATATTTT.

The rearrangement uses TRBV29-1 and TRBJ2-5; no clear D gene. Between the trimmed V and J ends, which lost 4 bases and 3 bases, there was a span of 6 bases. This CDR3 region has 11 residues. Germline CDR1 SQVTM, CDR2 ANQGSEA. CDR3 region: CSVGTKETQYF. The CDR3, as DNA: TGCAGCGTTGGGACCAAAGAGACCCAGTACTTC.

The V and J genes are TRBV19 and TRBJ1-6; TRBD1 matches at 8 bases. Germline assignment: CDR1 LNHDA and CDR2 SQIVND (reference sequence). Trimming took 1 base from V and 10 from J; bases not matched to a gene: 6. The CDR3 has 15 residues. Written as DNA, the CDR3 is TGTGCCAGTAGTATAGCGGACAGGGATCGATCACCCCTCCACTTT. Translated, it gives CASSIADRDRSPLHF.

This clonotype was found a few times. The chain joins TRBV30 to TRBJ2-5; TRBD1 might be the D (5 bases). The CDR3 covers 15 residues. Germline-derived CDR1 and CDR2 are GTSNPN and SVGIG (reference sequence). The germline V and J ends were trimmed by 3 bases and 3 bases, with 17 bases remaining between them. This chain's CDR3 is CAWSPGYETKETQYF. The CDR3, as DNA: TGTGCCTGGAGCCCAGGGTATGAAACCAAAGAGACCCAGTACTTC.

The rearrangement uses TRBV19 and TRBJ2-1; the match to TRBD2 covers 11 bases. The CDR3 is 14 amino acids. With V trimmed by 7 bases and J by 3 bases, 2 bases remained unmatched. Germline V CDR1 and CDR2: LNHDA, SQIVND (reference sequence). CDR3 coding DNA: TGTGCCAGTAAGACTAGCGGGAACTACAATGAGCAGTTCTTC. It is translated as CASKTSGNYNEQFF.

This clonotype has ten or more counts. One end of the junction fails to match germline, which may point to a read error. This chain uses TRBV19 with TRBJ1-5; D is possibly TRBD1 (5 bases). The CDR3 extends over 13 amino acids. Germline V CDR1 and CDR2: LNHDA, SQIVND (reference sequence). CDR3 protein: CASRGMGNQSQHF. For the CDR3, the DNA is TGTGCCAGCCGGGGCATGGGCAATCAGTCCCAGCATTTT. The entire variable domain, with the rest obtained from reference TRBV19 and TRBJ1-5, is as follows: DGGITQSPKYLFRKEGQNVTLSCEQNLNHDAMYWYRQDPGQGLRLIYYSQIVNDFQKGDIAEGYSVSREKKESFPLTVTSAQKNPTAFYLCASRGMGNQSQHFGDGTRLSIL.

This clonotype was seen a few times. This sequence joins TRBV11-2 and TRBJ2-5; 12 nucleotides agree with TRBD1. The CDR3 is 15 residues long. The germline V gene encodes CDR1 SGHAT and CDR2 FQNNGV. V trimming: 6 bases; J trimming: 4 bases; junction bases outside the gene matches: 6. This CDR3 reads CASRGTGGLLETQYF. In nucleotides, the CDR3 is TGTGCCAGCAGGGGGACAGGGGGCCTTCTAGAGACCCAGTACTTC.

This CDR3 is CASARTAGSADTQYF. The CDR3, as DNA: TGCGCCAGCGCCCGGACGGCGGGCAGTGCAGATACGCAGTATTTT. J is TRBJ2-3 and V is TRBV5-1; a possible D gene is TRBD2 (5 bases). Germline lookup yields CDR1 SGHRS and CDR2 YFSETQ. This CDR3 is built from 15 residues. Deletions cut 7 bases from V and 4 bases from J, with 19 bases between.

V is TRBV3-1 and J is TRBJ2-2; D is unresolved. The CDR3 sequence is 15 residues long. Germline V gives CDR1 LGHDT, CDR2 YNNKEL (reference sequence). Trimming pared 5 bases from V and 3 bases from J, leaving 13 bases between. CDR3 protein: CASSVRIGDTGELFF. The CDR3 nucleotides read TGTGCCAGCAGCGTACGTATTGGTGACACCGGGGAGCTGTTTTTT.

There are a few counts of this clonotype. The chain couples TRBV12-5 to TRBJ2-1; TRBD2 matches at 10 bases. CDR1 and CDR2 from the germline V gene are LGHNT and FRNRAP. The CDR3 totals 15 residues. The junction had 11 bases not matched to a gene; V was cut back by 6 bases and J by 9 bases. CDR3 loop: CASGYGTSVYAEQFF. The CDR3 region has the DNA TGTGCTAGTGGGTATGGGACTAGCGTGTATGCTGAGCAGTTCTTC.

V usage is TRBV20-1 and J usage is TRBJ2-5; 9 positions match TRBD2. This CDR3 is built from 15 residues. Trimming took 5 bases from V and 2 from J; bases not matched to a gene: 9. Germline CDR1 reads DFQATT; CDR2 reads SNEGSKA (reference sequence). This CDR3 is CSARGTSKFQETQYF. Here the CDR3 DNA reads TGCAGTGCTCGAGGGACTAGCAAGTTTCAAGAGACCCAGTACTTC.

This chain joins TRBV3-1 and TRBJ1-1; D possibly corresponds to TRBD1 (5 bases). There are 13 residues in the CDR3. V was pared by 1 base and J by 8 bases, with 11 bases between. Germline loops: CDR1 LGHDT, CDR2 YNNKEL (reference sequence). Here the CDR3 DNA reads TGTGCCAGCAGCCAAGCGAAGCGGGACGAAGCTTTCTTT. Protein product: CASSQAKRDEAFF.

This sequence joins TRBV29-1 and TRBJ2-1; 7 positions agree with TRBD1. Germline CDR1 reads SQVTM; CDR2 reads ANQGSEA. J gave up 5 bases and V 4 bases, and 11 bases lay outside the gene matches. The CDR3 has 15 amino acids. The CDR3 DNA reads as TGCAGCGTTGCCCCGGGACAGAACCTTCACAATGAGCAGTTCTTC. Protein sequence: CSVAPGQNLHNEQFF.

This clonotype was counted only a few times. The V and J genes are TRBV7-9 and TRBJ2-1, with 9 bases matching TRBD2. CDR3 length equals 15 residues. Looked up from germline, CDR1 is SEHNR and CDR2 is FQNEAQ (reference sequence). V was pared by 5 bases and J by 6 bases, with 8 bases of the junction left unmatched. CDR3 residues: CASSPGGLASNEQFF. The CDR3 DNA sequence: TGTGCCAGCAGCCCCGGGGGACTAGCAAGCAATGAGCAGTTCTTC.